Below are 8 T cell receptor beta chains sequenced from a single sample in a study of T cell responses to AZD1222 COVID-19 vaccine. Here immunoSEQ multiplex PCR was the method, and the copy in TCRdb shows in-frame clones only, minus some. Altogether about 60,000 clones are present, 84% being singletons, with the ten largest covering around 7.8%. The sample here was peripheral blood, taken on day 0 of AZD1222 vaccination. These receptors were collected from an adult in good health.

The V and J genes are TRBV5-6 and TRBJ1-5; D might be TRBD1 (6 bases). The V end was cut by 4 bases, the J end by 4 bases, with 9 bases between. CDR1 and CDR2 (germline): SGHDT, YYEEEE. CDR3 length equals 13 residues. The CDR3 nucleotides are TGTGCCAGCAGCCGGGACACAAATCAGCCCCAGCATTTT. It is translated as CASSRDTNQPQHF.

The V gene is TRBV2, the J gene TRBJ1-5; D remains ambiguous. V gave up 1 base and J gave up 5 bases, with 12 bases separating them. Per germline, CDR1 SNHLY and CDR2 FYNNEI. The CDR3 length is 15 residues. The CDR3 spells CASSEGSPGYQPQHF. DNA of the CDR3: TGTGCCAGCAGTGAAGGGAGTCCCGGCTATCAGCCCCAGCATTTT.

The chain links TRBV6-2 or TRBV6-3 to TRBJ1-5, with D perhaps matching TRBD1 (5 bases). CDR3 size: 17 residues. V lost 3 bases, J lost 4 bases, and 19 bases lay in between. The V gene's germline CDR1 is MNHEY and CDR2 SVGEGT. CDR3 in DNA: TGTGCCAGCAGTTATCAGGGCAGTACCAACCCTAATCAGCCCCAGCATTTT. Translating gives CASSYQGSTNPNQPQHF.

The genes are TRBV5-1 and TRBJ2-3; TRBD1 matches 7 bases. The V and J ends lost 7 bases and 0 bases, in that order; junction bases with no gene match: 5. CDR1 is SGHRS and CDR2 is YFSETQ in the germline V gene. CDR3 length: 14 residues. The CDR3 spells CASVKGASTDTQYF. DNA for the CDR3: TGCGCCAGCGTTAAGGGGGCCAGCACAGATACGCAGTATTTT.

J is TRBJ1-1 and V is TRBV4-1; possibly TRBD1 for D (5 bases). The CDR3 is made up of 15 amino acids. V shed 0 bases and J shed 4 bases, with 12 bases lying between them. Germline lookup yields CDR1 MGHRA and CDR2 YSYEKL. CDR3 in amino acids: CASSQDWGLGTEAFF. CDR3 in DNA: TGCGCCAGCAGCCAAGATTGGGGGTTGGGCACTGAAGCTTTCTTT.

This chain uses TRBV7-9 with TRBJ2-5; 8 nucleotides line up with TRBD2. The CDR3 loop spans 14 amino acids. Germline CDR1 SEHNR, CDR2 FQNEAQ (reference sequence). The V gene end was trimmed by 5 bases and the J gene end by 4 bases; junction bases not matched to a gene: 6. In DNA, the CDR3 is TGTGCCAGCAGCGCACGGGGGGGTCGAGAGACCCAGTACTTC. Translation: CASSARGGRETQYF.

The rearrangement uses TRBV6-4 and TRBJ1-2; possibly TRBD1 for D (5 bases). Deletions cut 8 bases from V and 0 bases from J, with 16 bases between. Germline CDR1 is MRHNA and CDR2 is SNTAGT. There are 15 residues in the CDR3. CDR3 DNA sequence: TGTGCCAGCCGGCATAAGGGGAGCTCTAACTATGGCTACACCTTC. It specifies CASRHKGSSNYGYTF.

The J gene is TRBJ1-3, the V gene TRBV7-2, with a weak D call TRBD1 (6 bases). Germline V gives CDR1 SGHTA, CDR2 FQGNSA. The CDR3 runs 16 residues. Trimming took 1 base from V and 2 from J, leaving 12 bases between them. CDR3 DNA sequence: TGTGCCAGCAGCTTAGGCGGGGCAGGGGCTGGAAACACCATATATTTT. This gives the protein CASSLGGAGAGNTIYF.